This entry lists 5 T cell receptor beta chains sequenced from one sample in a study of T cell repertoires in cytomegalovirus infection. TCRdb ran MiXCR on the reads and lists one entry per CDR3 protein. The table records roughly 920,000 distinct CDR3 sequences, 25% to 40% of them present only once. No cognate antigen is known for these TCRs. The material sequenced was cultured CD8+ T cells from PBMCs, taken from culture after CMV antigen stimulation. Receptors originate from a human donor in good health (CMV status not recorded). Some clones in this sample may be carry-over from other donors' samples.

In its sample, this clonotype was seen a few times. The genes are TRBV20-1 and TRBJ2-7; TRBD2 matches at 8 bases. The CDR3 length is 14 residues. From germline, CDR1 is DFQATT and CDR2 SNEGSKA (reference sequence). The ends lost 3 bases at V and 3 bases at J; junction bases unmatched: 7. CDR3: CSASTRTSIYEQYV. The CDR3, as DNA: TGCAGTGCTAGCACCCGGACTAGCATCTACGAGCAGTACGTC.

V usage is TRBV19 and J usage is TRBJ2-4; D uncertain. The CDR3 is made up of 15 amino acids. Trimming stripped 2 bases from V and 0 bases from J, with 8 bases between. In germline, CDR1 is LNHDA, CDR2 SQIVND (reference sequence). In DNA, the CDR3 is TGTGCCAGTAGTATAACACTTCTAGCCAAAAACATTCAGTACTTC. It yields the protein CASSITLLAKNIQYF.

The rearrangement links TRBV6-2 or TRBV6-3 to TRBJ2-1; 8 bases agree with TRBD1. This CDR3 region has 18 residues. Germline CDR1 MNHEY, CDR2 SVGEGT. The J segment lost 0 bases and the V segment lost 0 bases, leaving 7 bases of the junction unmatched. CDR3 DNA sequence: TGTGCCAGCAGTTACTCGACAACAGGGGGTAGCTCCTACAATGAGCAGTTCTTC. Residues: CASSYSTTGGSSYNEQFF.

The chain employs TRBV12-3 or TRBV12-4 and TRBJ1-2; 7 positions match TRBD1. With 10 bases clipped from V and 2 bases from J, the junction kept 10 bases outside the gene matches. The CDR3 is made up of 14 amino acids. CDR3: CATLSGDRNYGYTF. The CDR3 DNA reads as TGTGCCACACTATCTGGGGACAGAAACTATGGCTACACCTTC.

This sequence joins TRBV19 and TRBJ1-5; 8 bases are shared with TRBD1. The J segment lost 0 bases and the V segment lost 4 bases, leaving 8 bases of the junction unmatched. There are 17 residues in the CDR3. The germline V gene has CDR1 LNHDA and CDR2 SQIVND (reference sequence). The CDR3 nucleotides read TGTGCCAGTAGTACCCTTGACAGGGGTTATAGCAATCAGCCCCAGCATTTT. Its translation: CASSTLDRGYSNQPQHF.